Listed below are T cell receptor beta chains from one sample, sequenced in a study of blood T cell repertoires in COVID-19. This table comes from immunoSEQ multiplex PCR, and its TCRdb copy is limited to in-frame clones, with some not included. The profile covers some 120,000 clones, with more than 75% appearing a single time and about 1.5% taken by the ten largest. The sequenced sample was peripheral blood. The receptors derive from a human donor in a cohort sampled during active COVID-19. Each CDR3 is given with its conserved first and last residue. D genes are given only for firm matches. Clone size is shown for a subset of rows, as once, few, many or a class of expanded clone.

TRBV2	TRBJ2-5	NA	TRBD2	TGTGCCAGCAGACACAGGGAACCGGGACTAGCGGGAGTACAAGAGACCCAGTACTTC	CASRHREPGLAGVQETQYF
TRBV7-8	TRBJ2-1	NA	TRBD2	TGTGCCATTGAAGCGGGGGCCCGATACAATGAGCAGTTCTTC	CAIEAGARYNEQFF
TRBV4-1	TRBJ2-1	NA	TRBD2	TGCGCCAGCAGCCAAAACTACCTGACTAGCGGTAATGAGCAGTTCTTC	CASSQNYLTSGNEQFF
TRBV18	TRBJ2-5	NA	NA	TGTGCCAGCTCACCAGGCAGGCAGGGAGAGACCCAGTACTTC	CASSPGRQGETQYF
TRBV7-6	TRBJ1-1	once	NA	TGTGCCAGCAGCTTAGAGCCAACCAACACTGAAGCTTTCTTT	CASSLEPTNTEAFF
TRBV13	TRBJ2-6	NA	NA	TGTGCCAGCAGCCACACAGGGAGAGGGGCCAACGTCCTGACTTTC	CASSHTGRGANVLTF
TRBV19	TRBJ2-7	few	TRBD1	TGTGCCAGTAGCCCACAGGGGGCTTTGTACGAGCAGTACTTC	CASSPQGALYEQYF
TRBV15	TRBJ2-1	NA	NA	TGTGCCACCAGCAGTGCCCTACGGGATGAGCAGTTCTTC	CATSSALRDEQFF
TRBV14	TRBJ1-3	NA	NA	TGTGCCAGCAGCCAAGGTTCGCTAATTTACAACACCATATATTTT	CASSQGSLIYNTIYF
TRBV2	TRBJ2-7	NA	NA	TGTGCCAGCAGGACAGAGGGACTGGCGAAGACCGAGCAGTACTTC	CASRTEGLAKTEQYF
TRBV5-1	TRBJ2-5	NA	NA	TGCGCCAGCAGCTTGGCCGGAGTACTAAAAGAGACCCAGTACTTC	CASSLAGVLKETQYF
TRBV7-9	TRBJ2-3	NA	NA	TGTGCCAGCAGCTTAGTTTTTAGCTCAGATACGCAGTATTTT	CASSLVFSSDTQYF
TRBV29-1	TRBJ2-7	NA	TRBD1	TGCAGCGTTGGTGACAGGGACTACGAGCAGTACTTC	CSVGDRDYEQYF
TRBV28	TRBJ2-5	few	NA	TGTGCCAGCAGTCGTATTGAGGAGGGCGAGACCCAGTACTTC	CASSRIEEGETQYF
TRBV9	TRBJ2-1	NA	TRBD2	TGTGCCAGCAGCGTAGGGGCTAGCGGGGCCCGCAGCTACAATGAGCAGTTCTTC	CASSVGASGARSYNEQFF
TRBV3-1/TRBV3-2	TRBJ2-3	NA	NA	TGTGCCAGCAGCCCCCTGCGGGGCCACACAGATACGCAGTATTTT	CASSPLRGHTDTQYF
TRBV7-8	TRBJ2-1	NA	TRBD1	TGTGCCAGCAGCCCCAGGGGGACAGGGTCAGAGAGGCGTTACAATGAGCAGTTCTTC	CASSPRGTGSERRYNEQFF
TRBV5-1	TRBJ2-3	NA	TRBD1	TGCGCCAGCAGCCCGACAGGGGCTGGAGATACGCAGTATTTT	CASSPTGAGDTQYF
TRBV3-1/TRBV3-2	TRBJ2-1	NA	TRBD2	TGTGCCAGCAGCCAAGTGAGCGGGAGTGGTGAGCAGTTCTTC	CASSQVSGSGEQFF
TRBV6-1	TRBJ2-5	NA	TRBD1	TGTGCCAGCAGTGAAGTCCCTGACAGGGTGAGCCAAGAGACCCAGTACTTC	CASSEVPDRVSQETQYF
TRBV29-1	TRBJ1-2	NA	NA	TGCAGCGTTGAAGTCGGCGGCAGGGGCGGCTATGGCTACACCTTC	CSVEVGGRGGYGYTF
TRBV18	TRBJ1-1	NA	NA	TGTGCCAGCTCACCACCGGCAGGCGGGGCGAACACTGAAGCTTTCTTT	CASSPPAGGANTEAFF
TRBV12-5	TRBJ2-3	NA	NA	TGTGCTAGTAGGGTTGTGGAGGAACCGGAAGCGGGTATAGAGGCAGATACGCAGTATTTT	CASRVVEEPEAGIEADTQYF
TRBV7-7	TRBJ2-1	NA	TRBD2	TGTGCTAGCAGCTCCGGCAGGTTAGTAGCGGGGAGCAGGTTCTTC	CASSSGRLVAGSRFF
TRBV4-1	TRBJ1-4	NA	NA	TGCGCCAGCAGCCAACGGTGGGCAGCAACTAATGAAAAACTGTTTTTT	CASSQRWAATNEKLFF
TRBV9	TRBJ1-3	few	NA	TGTGCCAGCAGCGTAGGGACAGCCTCTGGAAACACCATATATTTT	CASSVGTASGNTIYF
TRBV9	TRBJ1-2	NA	NA	TGTGCCAGCAGCGTGGGGGGTTTGGGCTACACCTTC	CASSVGGLGYTF
TRBV2	TRBJ1-1	NA	NA	TGTGCCAGCAGTCTAGCGCGGAGCACTGAAGCTTTCTTT	CASSLARSTEAFF